This TCR beta chain comes out of a study of vaccination effects on CD4 cells after COVID-19. For the study at large: As their vaccination, participants received two doses of either BNT162b2 or mRNA-1273.

Germline V gives CDR1 PRHDT, CDR2 FYEKMQ (reference sequence). The CDR3 extends over 16 amino acids. V lost 0 bases and J 0 bases, leaving 6 bases between the germline ends. As for this clone: Its target is not known.

ViraFEST expansion of antigen-specific CD4+ T cells with viral peptide pools preceded sequencing. The culture ran for nine to eleven days, and then CD4+ T cells were isolated. Vaccinated recipients, who were negative for nucleocapsid antibodies, had no history of SARS-CoV-2 infection. The researchers cultured 1.5 million to 2.5 million PBMC per well with about 10 IU/ml IL-2 and 8 to 10 ug/ml peptides. Regarding the study as a whole: Among infection- and vaccine-induced clones, marked clonal contraction occurred late after vaccination. There was only 1 of 255 vaccine-induced clones in healthy vaccinees that cross-reacted with common cold coronaviruses.

Clones were read by immunoSEQ multiplex PCR, and TCRdb kept only the in-frame ones, dropping some. The sample carries about 24,000 clones, roughly three quarters recorded once. Source: CD4+ T cells from PBMCs cultured with HCoV-NL63 spike peptides, taken before COVID-19 vaccination. This chain uses TRBV13 with TRBJ2-6; D call uncertain. This TCR derives from a human donor who received a COVID-19 vaccine. CDR3: CASSLGNSSGANVLTF. The CDR3 nucleotides are TGTGCCAGCAGCTTAGGCAACAGCTCTGGGGCCAACGTCCTGACTTTC.